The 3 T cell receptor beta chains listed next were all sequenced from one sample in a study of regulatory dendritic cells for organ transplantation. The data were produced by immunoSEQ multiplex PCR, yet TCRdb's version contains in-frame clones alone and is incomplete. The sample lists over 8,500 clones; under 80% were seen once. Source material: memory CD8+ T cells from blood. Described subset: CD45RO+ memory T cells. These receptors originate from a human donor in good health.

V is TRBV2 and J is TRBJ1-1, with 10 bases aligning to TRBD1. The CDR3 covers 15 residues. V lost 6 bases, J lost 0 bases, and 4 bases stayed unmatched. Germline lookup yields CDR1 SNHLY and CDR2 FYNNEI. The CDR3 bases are TGTGCCAGCAGGGACAGGGGGATCATGAACACTGAAGCTTTCTTT. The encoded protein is CASRDRGIMNTEAFF.

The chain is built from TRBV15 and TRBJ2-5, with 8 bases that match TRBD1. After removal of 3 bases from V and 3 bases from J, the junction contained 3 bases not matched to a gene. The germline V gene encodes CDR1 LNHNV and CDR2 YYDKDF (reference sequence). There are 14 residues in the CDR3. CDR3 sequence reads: CATSRETGEETQYF. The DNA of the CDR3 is TGTGCCACCAGCAGGGAGACAGGGGAAGAGACCCAGTACTTC. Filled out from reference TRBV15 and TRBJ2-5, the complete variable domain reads DAMVIQNPRYQVTQFGKPVTLSCSQTLNHNVMYWYQQKSSQAPKLLFHYYDKDFNNEADTPDNFQSRRPNTSFCFLDIRSPGLGDTAMYLCATSRETGEETQYFGPGTRLLVL.

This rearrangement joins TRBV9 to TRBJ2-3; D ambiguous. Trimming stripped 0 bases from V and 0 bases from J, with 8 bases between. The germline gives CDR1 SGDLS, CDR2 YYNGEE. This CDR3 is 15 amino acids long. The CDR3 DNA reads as TGTGCCAGCAGCGTAGCTGTTTTGAGCACAGATACGCAGTATTTT. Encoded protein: CASSVAVLSTDTQYF.